This TCR beta chain emerged from a study of T cell repertoires in cytomegalovirus infection. This clonotype was counted ten times or more. The CDR3 is 15 residues long. Germline CDR1 is SGHAT and CDR2 is FQNNGV. Trimming removed 4 bases from V and 5 bases from J, with 16 bases in between. TCRdb analysed the reads with MiXCR anew, one entry per CDR3 protein. The table lists 200,000 to 300,000 distinct CDR3 sequences, approximately 9.2% of them singletons. This chain connects TRBV11-2 to TRBJ2-3; D remains unclear. The TCR originated in a human donor in good health (CMV status not recorded). Some clones in this sample may be carry-over from other donors' samples. The sequenced sample consisted of PBMCs. The CDR3 DNA follows: TGTGCCAGCAGCTCGACCCTGTCCCGGGTAGATACGCAGTATTTT. Translated, it gives CASSSTLSRVDTQYF.